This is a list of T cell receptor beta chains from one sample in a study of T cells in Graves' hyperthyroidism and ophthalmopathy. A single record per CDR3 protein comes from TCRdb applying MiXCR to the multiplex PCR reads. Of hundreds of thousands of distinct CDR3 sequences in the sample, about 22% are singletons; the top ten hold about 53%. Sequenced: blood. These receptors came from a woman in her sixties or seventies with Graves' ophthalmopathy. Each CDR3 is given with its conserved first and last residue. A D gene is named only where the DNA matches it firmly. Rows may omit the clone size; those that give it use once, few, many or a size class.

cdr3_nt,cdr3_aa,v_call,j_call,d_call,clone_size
TGCAGCGTTCAGGGAAAGATGAACACTGAAGCTTTCTTT,CSVQGKMNTEAFF,TRBV29-1,TRBJ1-1,-,-
TGTGCCAGCAGCTCTGGACAGGGATATGAGCAGTTCTTC,CASSSGQGYEQFF,TRBV2,TRBJ2-1,TRBD1,few
TGTGCCAGCAGCCCTCAGGAGGGCCAGGGGCAGCCCCAGCATTTT,CASSPQEGQGQPQHF,TRBV11-2,TRBJ1-5,-,-
TGTGCCAGCAGTTCTCGGGGGGGGCGCGACTATGGCTACACCTTC,CASSSRGGRDYGYTF,TRBV27,TRBJ1-2,-,many
TGTGCCAGCAGCTTGGGACTGCACTCTGGAAACACCATATATTTT,CASSLGLHSGNTIYF,TRBV7-9,TRBJ1-3,-,few
TGTGCCAGTAGACCCGCGGATCGGTACCAAGAGACCCAGTACTTC,CASRPADRYQETQYF,TRBV6-2/TRBV6-3,TRBJ2-5,-,few
TGTGCCAGTAGTATTGGATATGGCTACACCTTC,CASSIGYGYTF,TRBV19,TRBJ1-2,-,-
TGTGCCAGCACCCCGGGGTTATTTGGTGAGCAGTTCTTC,CASTPGLFGEQFF,TRBV7-9,TRBJ2-1,-,-
TGTGCCAGCAACGGCGGGAGGGTCGGAGAGACCCAGTACTTC,CASNGGRVGETQYF,TRBV2,TRBJ2-5,TRBD2,few
TGTGCCAGCAGCTGGTCAGCGGGAGAGGTAGAGACCCAGTACTTC,CASSWSAGEVETQYF,TRBV7-2,TRBJ2-5,TRBD2,few
TGTGCCAGCAGTCCCCTTAGCGGGAGGCAGCAGTACTTC,CASSPLSGRQQYF,TRBV12-3/TRBV12-4,TRBJ2-7,TRBD2,few
TGTGCCAGCAGCTTAAACGGGGGTACCGGGAGAAGGGGAAGTGAGCAGTTCTTC,CASSLNGGTGRRGSEQFF,TRBV7-3,TRBJ2-1,-,-
TGTGCCAGCAGCCCCGGGACACTAGAGACCCAGTACTTC,CASSPGTLETQYF,TRBV3-1,TRBJ2-5,-,few
TGTGCCAGCAGCCCATTAGCGGGAGGGCCCGAGGGGGAGCTGTTTTTT,CASSPLAGGPEGELFF,TRBV5-6,TRBJ2-2,TRBD2,-
TGCGCCAGCAGCCAGCGGTGGGGGCCGGATCAGCCCCAGCATTTT,CASSQRWGPDQPQHF,TRBV4-3,TRBJ1-5,-,few
TGTGCCAGCAGCTGGATGAGGACAGATACCTACGAGCAGTACTTC,CASSWMRTDTYEQYF,TRBV5-6,TRBJ2-7,-,few
TGTGCCAGCAATGGGGCAGGGGTGGCGGATACGCAGTATTTT,CASNGAGVADTQYF,TRBV2,TRBJ2-3,-,-
TGCGCCAGCAGCTTCACAGGGACCTCCTACGAGCAGTACTTC,CASSFTGTSYEQYF,TRBV5-1,TRBJ2-7,-,many
TGCAGTGCCGAGAGGGACAGGGTCCAGCCCCAGCATTTT,CSAERDRVQPQHF,TRBV20-1,TRBJ1-5,TRBD1,-
TGTGCCAGCAGCTTAGGACCGGTGAGAAACACCATATATTTT,CASSLGPVRNTIYF,TRBV7-9,TRBJ1-3,-,few
TGTGCCAGCGATGCGATAAGGGGATCAGATACGCAGTATTTT,CASDAIRGSDTQYF,TRBV7-9,TRBJ2-3,-,-
TGTGCCAGCATCGGGACCCCCCACAATGAGCAGTTCTTC,CASIGTPHNEQFF,TRBV27,TRBJ2-1,-,-
TGTGCCAGCAGTTTTTCTCGGAGGGACACTGAAGCTTTCTTT,CASSFSRRDTEAFF,TRBV28,TRBJ1-1,-,many
TGTGCCAGCAGCGTAGAAGCGAGCCCCACAGATACGCAGTATTTT,CASSVEASPTDTQYF,TRBV9,TRBJ2-3,-,many
TGTGCCAGCGTTTTCAGCGGGAGGAACGATGAGCAGTTCTTC,CASVFSGRNDEQFF,TRBV2,TRBJ2-1,TRBD2,many
TGTGCCAGCAGCGTAGGACTAGCGGGATTATATGAGCAGTTCTTC,CASSVGLAGLYEQFF,TRBV9,TRBJ2-1,TRBD2,-
TGCAGTGCTAGGCAGACTAGCTCCTACAATGAGCAGTTCTTC,CSARQTSSYNEQFF,TRBV20-1,TRBJ2-1,-,-
TGTGCCAGCACCGGGACTAGCGGGAGTTACGAGCAGTACTTC,CASTGTSGSYEQYF,TRBV12-3/TRBV12-4,TRBJ2-7,TRBD2,many
TGTGCCAGCAGTTCAGGGGGCTCTAATGAAAAACTGTTTTTT,CASSSGGSNEKLFF,TRBV6-5,TRBJ1-4,TRBD1,few
TGTGCCAGTCTCGACGGCTTCGATGAGCAGTTCTTC,CASLDGFDEQFF,TRBV19,TRBJ2-1,-,-
TGTGCCAGCAGTGCGGGACAGGGGGGATACGAGCAGTACTTC,CASSAGQGGYEQYF,TRBV12-3/TRBV12-4,TRBJ2-7,TRBD1,many
TGCGCCAGCAGCGTGCACAGGGGGCGCGGGGTCTATGGCTACACCTTC,CASSVHRGRGVYGYTF,TRBV4-1,TRBJ1-2,TRBD1,-
TGTGCCAGTAGTACGAGTTTGGGACAGGGGAACTATGGCTACACCTTC,CASSTSLGQGNYGYTF,TRBV19,TRBJ1-2,TRBD1,-
TGCAGTGCTAGTGGGACTAGCAGGCCCTACGAGCAGTACTTC,CSASGTSRPYEQYF,TRBV20-1,TRBJ2-7,TRBD2,-
TGCAGCGTCCTGGACGGGTTCAATGAGCAGTTCTTC,CSVLDGFNEQFF,TRBV29-1,TRBJ2-1,-,few
TGTGCCAGCAGCGTAGAATCCTGGGCAGATACGCAGTATTTT,CASSVESWADTQYF,TRBV9,TRBJ2-3,-,-
TGTGCCAGTAACAGCTTATTCTCACCCCTCCACTTT,CASNSLFSPLHF,TRBV19,TRBJ1-6,-,few
TGTGCCAGCTCACAACTGACGATGTCCGCGGGAAACACCATATATTTT,CASSQLTMSAGNTIYF,TRBV18,TRBJ1-3,-,-
TGCGCCAGCAGCTTGGAAGGAGGGGGGCGGTACACTGAAGCTTTCTTT,CASSLEGGGRYTEAFF,TRBV5-1,TRBJ1-1,-,few
TGTGCCAGCAAAAAGACAGGTCGGGATGAAGCTTTCTTT,CASKKTGRDEAFF,TRBV6-2/TRBV6-3,TRBJ1-1,-,-
TGTGCCAGCAGCGATACGTTGAGTGAAGCTTTCTTT,CASSDTLSEAFF,TRBV3-1,TRBJ1-1,-,many
TGTGCCTGGAACCTCGGGACAGGTATAACAGATACGCAGTATTTT,CAWNLGTGITDTQYF,TRBV30,TRBJ2-3,TRBD1,-
TGTGCCAGCAGTGAAGGCAGGTCTGGGGCCAACGTCCTGACTTTC,CASSEGRSGANVLTF,TRBV6-1,TRBJ2-6,-,few
TGTGCCAGCAGTGTTACAGGGGGCGACTATGGCTACACCTTC,CASSVTGGDYGYTF,TRBV6-1,TRBJ1-2,TRBD1,many
TGTGCCAGCAGTGGAGGGGTCCCCAATGAGCAGTTCTTC,CASSGGVPNEQFF,TRBV2,TRBJ2-1,-,many
TGTGCCAGCAGCCTCGGGATTTATAGCAATCAGCCCCAGCATTTT,CASSLGIYSNQPQHF,TRBV6-1,TRBJ1-5,-,-
TGTGCCAGCTCACCACCGCGTTTAGGGCTGTTTTTT,CASSPPRLGLFF,TRBV18,TRBJ2-2,-,-
TGCAGCGGAGACAGGGGAAACTACGAGCAGTACTTC,CSGDRGNYEQYF,TRBV20-1,TRBJ2-7,TRBD1,many
TGTGCCAGCAGCCCTACTCGTTGGACTAATGAAAAACTGTTTTTT,CASSPTRWTNEKLFF,TRBV7-8,TRBJ1-4,-,-
TGCAGTGCCTTTCCTAGACCGCGAGAGCAGTTCTTC,CSAFPRPREQFF,TRBV20-1,TRBJ2-1,-,-
TGTGCCACCAGTGATCAGCAAGGGGGCCGAGTCTCCTACGAGCAGTACTTC,CATSDQQGGRVSYEQYF,TRBV24-1,TRBJ2-7,TRBD1,many
TGTGCCACCAGTGACCCCTACTTAGAGACCCAGTACTTC,CATSDPYLETQYF,TRBV24-1,TRBJ2-5,-,-
TGTGCCAGCAGCCCACTAGCGGGGATCCACAATGAGCAGTTCTTC,CASSPLAGIHNEQFF,TRBV3-1,TRBJ2-1,TRBD2,few
TGTGCCAGCAGTTCGAGCAGACAGAGGGGGGCGGCTAACTATGGCTACACCTTC,CASSSSRQRGAANYGYTF,TRBV28,TRBJ1-2,-,many
TGTGCCAGCAGTAAGGAGGGGGCCGCAGATACGCAGTATTTT,CASSKEGAADTQYF,TRBV28,TRBJ2-3,-,many
TGTGCCAGCAGCTCCGCTGGCGGGGGGCCAAGGGGCTACACCTTC,CASSSAGGGPRGYTF,TRBV11-2,TRBJ1-2,-,-
TGTGCCAGCAGTTACGATCTCGCGTCCCTGGGCTATGAGCAGTTCTTC,CASSYDLASLGYEQFF,TRBV6-2/TRBV6-3,TRBJ2-1,-,few